This T cell receptor beta chain was captured in a study of T cell responses to AZD1222 COVID-19 vaccine. Regarding the study as a whole: An increase in Spike-specific TCR breadth and depth was observed after two AZD1222 doses.

The protocol was immunoSEQ multiplex PCR, while the TCRdb copy is restricted to in-frame clones and leaves out a portion. This sample yields around 80,000 clones, of which around four fifths are seen a single time; approximately 1.3% belongs to the top ten. Details on this clone: Antigen: not known.

Germline V lookup: CDR1 SGHTS, CDR2 YDEGEE. V gave up 2 bases and J gave up 7 bases; unmatched junction bases: 7. The CDR3 is 15 amino acids. Doses given second, at about 4 or about 12 weeks, were pooled. This clonotype originated in an adult who received the AZD1222 COVID-19 vaccine. The sample consisted of peripheral blood, taken 28 days after the second AZD1222 dose. The chain combines TRBV5-8 with TRBJ1-5; 9 positions agree with TRBD1. For the CDR3, the DNA is TGTGCCAGCAGCTTTTCCGGGACAGGGAAACAGCCCCAGCATTTT. Its protein product is CASSFSGTGKQPQHF.